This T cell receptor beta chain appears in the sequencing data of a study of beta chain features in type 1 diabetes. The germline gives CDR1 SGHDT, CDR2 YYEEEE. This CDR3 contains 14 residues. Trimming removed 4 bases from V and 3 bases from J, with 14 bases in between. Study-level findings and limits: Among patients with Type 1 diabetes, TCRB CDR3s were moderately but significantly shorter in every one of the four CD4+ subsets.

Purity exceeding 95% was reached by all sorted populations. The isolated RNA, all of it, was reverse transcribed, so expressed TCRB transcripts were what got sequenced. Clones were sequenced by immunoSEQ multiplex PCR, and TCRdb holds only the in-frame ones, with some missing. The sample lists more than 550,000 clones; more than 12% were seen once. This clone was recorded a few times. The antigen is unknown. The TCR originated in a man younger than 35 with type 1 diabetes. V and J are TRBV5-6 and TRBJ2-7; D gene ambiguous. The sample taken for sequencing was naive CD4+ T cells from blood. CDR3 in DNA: TGTGCCAGCAGCGGACGTTCAACATTCTACGAGCAGTACTTC. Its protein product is CASSGRSTFYEQYF.